This T cell receptor (beta chain) was obtained from a study of shared clonotypes between healthy human individuals. Regarding the study as a whole: At large depth, rarefaction still showed sorted-subset sequencing to be incomplete. A handful of donors had roughly 5.2% of their naive CD4 clonotypes in common.

V was cut by 1 base and J by 1 base, with 12 bases left in between. This CDR3 spans 16 amino acids. CDR1 is MDHEN, CDR2 SYDVKM, per germline. The authors split each subset's genomic DNA evenly across several immunoSEQ plates. In the authors' methods: With immunoSEQ giving junction-only sequences and no quality scores, filtering differed. This table comes from immunoSEQ multiplex PCR, and its TCRdb copy is limited to in-frame clones, with some not included. V, J and clone size are those of that table, while D and trimming were read from the DNA. Altogether under 600,000 clones are present, more than 95% being singletons, with the ten largest covering around 0.058%. In the case of this clone: Its target is not known.

The specimen was naive CD4+ T cells sorted from blood. Subset specified: CD45RA+ positively selected. This TCR was recovered from a woman aged 30 to 39 in good health. The chain is built from TRBV28 and TRBJ2-3; no clear D gene. As DNA, the CDR3 is TGTGCCAGCAGTTTATTTCCGGCCGGGCGCACAGATACGCAGTATTTT. It yields the protein CASSLFPAGRTDTQYF. The complete variable domain, with remaining parts taken from reference TRBV28 and TRBJ2-3, reads DVKVTQSSRYLVKRTGEKVFLECVQDMDHENMFWYRQDPGLGLRLIYFSYDVKMKEKGDIPEGYSVSREKKERFSLILESASTNQTSMYLCASSLFPAGRTDTQYFGPGTRLTVL.